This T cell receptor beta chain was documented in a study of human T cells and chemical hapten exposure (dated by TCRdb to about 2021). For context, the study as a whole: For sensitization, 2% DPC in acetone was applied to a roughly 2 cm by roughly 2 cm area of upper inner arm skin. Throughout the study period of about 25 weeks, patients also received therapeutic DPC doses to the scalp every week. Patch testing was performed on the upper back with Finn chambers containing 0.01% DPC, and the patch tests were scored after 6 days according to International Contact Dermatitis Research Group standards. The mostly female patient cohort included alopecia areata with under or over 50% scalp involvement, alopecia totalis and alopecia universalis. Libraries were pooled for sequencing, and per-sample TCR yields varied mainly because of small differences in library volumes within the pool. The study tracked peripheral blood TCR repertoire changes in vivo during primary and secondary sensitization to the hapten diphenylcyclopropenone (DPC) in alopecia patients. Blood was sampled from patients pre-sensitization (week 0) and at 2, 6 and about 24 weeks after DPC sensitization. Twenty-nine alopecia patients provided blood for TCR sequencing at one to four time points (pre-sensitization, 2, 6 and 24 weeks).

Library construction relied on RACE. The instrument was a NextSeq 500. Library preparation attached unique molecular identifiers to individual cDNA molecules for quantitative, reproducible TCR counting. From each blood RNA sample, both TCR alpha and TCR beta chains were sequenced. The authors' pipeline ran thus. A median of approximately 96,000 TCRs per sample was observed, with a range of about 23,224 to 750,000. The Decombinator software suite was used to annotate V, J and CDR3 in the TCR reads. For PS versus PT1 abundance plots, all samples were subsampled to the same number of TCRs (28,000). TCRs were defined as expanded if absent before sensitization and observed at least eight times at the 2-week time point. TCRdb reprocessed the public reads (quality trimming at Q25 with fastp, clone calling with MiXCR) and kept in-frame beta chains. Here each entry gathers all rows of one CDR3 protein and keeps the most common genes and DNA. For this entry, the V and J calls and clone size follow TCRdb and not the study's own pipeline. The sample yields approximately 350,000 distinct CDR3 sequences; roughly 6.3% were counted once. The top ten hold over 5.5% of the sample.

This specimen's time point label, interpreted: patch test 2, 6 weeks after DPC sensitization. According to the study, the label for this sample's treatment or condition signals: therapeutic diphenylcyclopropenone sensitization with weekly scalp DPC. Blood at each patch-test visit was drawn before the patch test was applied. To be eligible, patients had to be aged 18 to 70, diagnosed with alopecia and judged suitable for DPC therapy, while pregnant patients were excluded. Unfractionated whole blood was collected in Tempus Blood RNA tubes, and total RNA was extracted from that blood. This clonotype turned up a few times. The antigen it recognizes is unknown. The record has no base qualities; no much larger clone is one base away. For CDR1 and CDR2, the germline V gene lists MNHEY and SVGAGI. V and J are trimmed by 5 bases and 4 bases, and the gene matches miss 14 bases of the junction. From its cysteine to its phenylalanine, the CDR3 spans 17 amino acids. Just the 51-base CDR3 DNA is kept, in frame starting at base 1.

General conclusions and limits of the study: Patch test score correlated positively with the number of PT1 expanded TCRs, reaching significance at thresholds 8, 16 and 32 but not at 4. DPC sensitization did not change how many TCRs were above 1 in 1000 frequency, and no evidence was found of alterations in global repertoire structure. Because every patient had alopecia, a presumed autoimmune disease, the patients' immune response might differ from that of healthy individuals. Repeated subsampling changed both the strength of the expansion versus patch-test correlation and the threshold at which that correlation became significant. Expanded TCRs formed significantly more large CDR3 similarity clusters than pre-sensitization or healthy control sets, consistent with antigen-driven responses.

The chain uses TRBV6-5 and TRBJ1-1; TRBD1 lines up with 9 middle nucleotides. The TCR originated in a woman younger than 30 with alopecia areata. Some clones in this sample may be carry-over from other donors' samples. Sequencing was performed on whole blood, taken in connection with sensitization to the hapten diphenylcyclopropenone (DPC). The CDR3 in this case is CASSIRPGQGRATEAFF. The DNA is TGTGCCAGCAGTATACGGCCGGGACAGGGAAGGGCCACTGAAGCTTTCTTT.